This TCR beta chain was obtained from a study of human T cells and chemical hapten exposure (dated by TCRdb to about 2021). About the investigation overall: For sensitization, 2% DPC in acetone was applied to a 2 cm by 2 cm area of upper inner arm skin. Weekly therapeutic DPC doses were additionally applied to the scalp of patients throughout the approximately 24-week study period. Patch tests used Finn chambers with 0.01% DPC on the upper back, scored after 6 days by International Contact Dermatitis Research Group standards. The mostly female patient cohort included alopecia areata with under or over 50% scalp involvement, alopecia totalis and alopecia universalis. The libraries were sequenced as a pool, and the TCR yield per sample differed mostly because of small variations in library volumes within the pool. This study followed changes in the peripheral blood TCR repertoire in vivo during primary and secondary sensitization of alopecia patients to the hapten diphenylcyclopropenone (DPC). Blood samples were taken from patients before sensitization (week 0) and then at 2, 6 and about 24 weeks after DPC sensitization. Twenty-nine alopecia patients gave blood for TCR sequencing at one to four time points (pre-sensitization, 2, 6 and 24 weeks). Study-level results and caveats: A positive correlation was found between the number of PT1 expanded TCRs and patch test score, with significance reached at thresholds 8, 16 and 32 but not 4. The number of TCRs above 1 in 1000 frequency did not change with DPC sensitization; there was no evidence of global repertoire structure alterations. Because all patients had alopecia, a presumed autoimmune disease, the immune response of the patients might differ from that of healthy individuals. Compared with pre-sensitization or healthy control sets, expanded TCRs formed significantly more large CDR3 similarity clusters, which is consistent with antigen-driven responses. Repeated subsampling changed both the strength of the expansion versus patch-test correlation and the threshold at which the correlation became significant.

This clonotype was observed many times. The antigen this receptor binds is unknown. Per-nucleotide qualities are absent, and no much larger clonotype sits a single base away. The CDR3 numbers 14 residues from cysteine through phenylalanine. The only DNA kept is the CDR3, 42 bases in frame from the first base. Based on the germline V gene, the CDR1 and CDR2 sequences are SQVTM and ANQGSEA. V was cut back by 1 base and J by 4 bases, leaving a gap of 8 bases between them. Reading the label with the study, this specimen's time point is: patch test 2, 6 weeks after DPC sensitization. Read against the paper, the sample's treatment or condition label means: therapeutic diphenylcyclopropenone sensitization with weekly scalp DPC. Blood at each patch-test visit was drawn before the patch test was applied. Patients were considered eligible if aged 18 to 70, diagnosed with alopecia and deemed suitable for DPC therapy, and patients were excluded if pregnant. Total RNA was isolated from unfractionated whole blood collected in Tempus Blood RNA tubes.

Libraries were made using RACE. Instrument used: NextSeq 500. Library preparation attached unique molecular identifiers to individual cDNA molecules for quantitative, reproducible TCR counting. Both TCR alpha and TCR beta chains were sequenced from each blood RNA sample. The authors' analysis ran thus. A median of roughly 98,000 TCRs per sample was observed, with a range of about 23,224 to 700,000. The Decombinator software suite was used to annotate the V, J and CDR3 of the TCR reads. For the PS versus PT1 abundance plots, all samples were subsampled to the same number of TCRs (28,000). Expanded TCRs were defined as absent before sensitization and observed at least eight times at the 2-week time point. TCRdb reworked the public reads: Q25 trimming with fastp, MiXCR clone assembly, productive beta chains retained. Every entry covers one CDR3 protein and lists the most common genes and DNA from its rows. Here the V and J calls rest on TCRdb's processing, not on the authors' analysis. This sample holds hundreds of thousands of distinct CDR3 sequences; about 6% were observed only once. The ten largest clones capture about 5% of the sample.

The chain is encoded by TRBV29-1 joined to TRBJ2-6; the D gene assignment is ambiguous. The clonotype was recovered from a young woman with alopecia areata. Some clones in this sample may be carry-over from other donors' samples. This material consisted of whole blood, taken in connection with sensitization to the hapten diphenylcyclopropenone (DPC). The sequence in DNA is TGCAGCGTTGAAGGAAATATAGGGGCCAACGTCCTGACTTTC. It codes for CSVEGNIGANVLTF.